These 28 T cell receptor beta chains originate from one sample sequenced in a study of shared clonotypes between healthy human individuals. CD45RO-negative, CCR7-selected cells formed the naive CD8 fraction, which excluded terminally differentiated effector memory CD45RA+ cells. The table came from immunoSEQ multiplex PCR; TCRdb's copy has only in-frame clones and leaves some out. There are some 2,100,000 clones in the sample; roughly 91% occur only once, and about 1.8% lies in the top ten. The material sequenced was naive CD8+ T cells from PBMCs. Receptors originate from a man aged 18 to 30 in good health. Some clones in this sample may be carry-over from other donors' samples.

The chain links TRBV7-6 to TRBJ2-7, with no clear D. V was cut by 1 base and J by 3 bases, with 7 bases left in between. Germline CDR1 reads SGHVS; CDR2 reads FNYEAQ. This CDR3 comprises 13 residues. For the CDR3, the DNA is TGTGCCAGCAGCTTAGAAAACAGCTACGAGCAGTACTTC. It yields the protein CASSLENSYEQYF.

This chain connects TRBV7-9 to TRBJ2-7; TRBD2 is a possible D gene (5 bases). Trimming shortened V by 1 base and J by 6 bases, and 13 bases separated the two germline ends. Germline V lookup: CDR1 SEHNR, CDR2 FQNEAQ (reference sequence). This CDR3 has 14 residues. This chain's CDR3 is CASSLGSLVLEQYF. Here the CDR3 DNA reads TGTGCCAGCAGCTTAGGTTCACTAGTGCTCGAGCAGTACTTC.

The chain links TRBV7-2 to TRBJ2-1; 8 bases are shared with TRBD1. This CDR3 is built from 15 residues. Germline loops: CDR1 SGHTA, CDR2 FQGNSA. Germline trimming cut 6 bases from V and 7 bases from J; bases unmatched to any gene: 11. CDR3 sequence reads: CASRSAGTGMNEQFF. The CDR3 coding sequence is TGTGCCAGCAGGTCGGCCGGGACAGGTATGAATGAGCAGTTCTTC.

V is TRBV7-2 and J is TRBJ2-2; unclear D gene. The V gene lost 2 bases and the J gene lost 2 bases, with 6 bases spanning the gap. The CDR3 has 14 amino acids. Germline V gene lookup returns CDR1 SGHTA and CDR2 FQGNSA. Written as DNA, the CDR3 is TGTGCCAGCAGCTTACGTCGTAACACCGGGGAGCTGTTTTTT. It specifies CASSLRRNTGELFF.

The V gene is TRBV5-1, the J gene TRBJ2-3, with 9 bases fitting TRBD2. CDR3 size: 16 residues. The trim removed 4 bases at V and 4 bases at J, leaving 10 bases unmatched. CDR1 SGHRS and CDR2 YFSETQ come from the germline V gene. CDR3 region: CASSPGLARASDTQYF. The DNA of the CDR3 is TGCGCCAGCAGCCCCGGACTAGCGCGGGCGTCAGATACGCAGTATTTT.

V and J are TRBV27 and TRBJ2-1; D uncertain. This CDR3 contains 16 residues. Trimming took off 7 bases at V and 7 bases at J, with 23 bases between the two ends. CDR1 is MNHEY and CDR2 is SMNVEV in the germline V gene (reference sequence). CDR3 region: CASTPLPQALPNEQFF. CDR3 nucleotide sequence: TGTGCCAGCACCCCATTACCGCAAGCCCTCCCTAATGAGCAGTTCTTC.

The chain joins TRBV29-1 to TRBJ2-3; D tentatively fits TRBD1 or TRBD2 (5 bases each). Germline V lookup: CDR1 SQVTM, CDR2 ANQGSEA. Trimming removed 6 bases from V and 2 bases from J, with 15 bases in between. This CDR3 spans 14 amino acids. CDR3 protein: CSVPEGMVTDTQYF. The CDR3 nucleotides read TGCAGCGTCCCCGAGGGGATGGTCACAGATACGCAGTATTTT.

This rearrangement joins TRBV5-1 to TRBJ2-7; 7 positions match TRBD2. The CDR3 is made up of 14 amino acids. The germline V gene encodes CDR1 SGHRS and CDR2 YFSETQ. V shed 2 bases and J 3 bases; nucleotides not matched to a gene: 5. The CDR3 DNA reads TGCGCCAGCAGCTTTGCAGCGGGATTCTACGAGCAGTACTTC. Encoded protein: CASSFAAGFYEQYF.

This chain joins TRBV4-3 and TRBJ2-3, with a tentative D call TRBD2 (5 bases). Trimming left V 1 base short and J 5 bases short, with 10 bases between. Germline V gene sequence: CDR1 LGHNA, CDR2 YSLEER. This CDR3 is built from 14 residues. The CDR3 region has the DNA TGCGCCAGCAGCCAAGTACTAGTAGGAGATACGCAGTATTTT. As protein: CASSQVLVGDTQYF.

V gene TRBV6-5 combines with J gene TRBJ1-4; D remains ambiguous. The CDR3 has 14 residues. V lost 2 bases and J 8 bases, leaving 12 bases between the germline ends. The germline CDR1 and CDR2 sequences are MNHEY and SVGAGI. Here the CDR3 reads CASSYEASGEKLFF. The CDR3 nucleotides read TGTGCCAGCAGTTACGAGGCATCGGGGGAAAAACTGTTTTTT.

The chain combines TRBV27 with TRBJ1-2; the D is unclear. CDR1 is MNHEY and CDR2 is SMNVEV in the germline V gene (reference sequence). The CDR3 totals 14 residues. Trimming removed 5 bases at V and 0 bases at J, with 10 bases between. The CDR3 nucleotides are TGTGCCAGCAGTGACTCGGGGTCTAACTATGGCTACACCTTC. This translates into CASSDSGSNYGYTF.

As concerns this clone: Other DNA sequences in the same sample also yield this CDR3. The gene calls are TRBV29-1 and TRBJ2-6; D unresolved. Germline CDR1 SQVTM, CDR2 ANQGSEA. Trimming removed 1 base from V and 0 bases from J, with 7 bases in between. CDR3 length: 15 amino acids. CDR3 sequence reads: CSVEGGRSGANVLTF. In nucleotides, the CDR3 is TGCAGCGTTGAAGGAGGTCGCTCTGGGGCCAACGTCCTGACTTTC.

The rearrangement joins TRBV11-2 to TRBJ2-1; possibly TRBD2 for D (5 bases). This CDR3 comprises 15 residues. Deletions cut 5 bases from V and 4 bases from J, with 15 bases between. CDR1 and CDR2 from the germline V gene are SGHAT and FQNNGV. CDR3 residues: CASSPPHGVYNEQFF. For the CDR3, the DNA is TGTGCCAGCAGCCCACCGCACGGGGTTTACAATGAGCAGTTCTTC.

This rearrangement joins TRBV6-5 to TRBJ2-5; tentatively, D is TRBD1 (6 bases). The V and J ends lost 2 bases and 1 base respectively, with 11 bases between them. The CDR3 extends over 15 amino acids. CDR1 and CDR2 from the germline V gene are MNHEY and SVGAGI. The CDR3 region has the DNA TGTGCCAGCAGTTACCTTGGGGACATCCAAGAGACCCAGTACTTC. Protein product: CASSYLGDIQETQYF.

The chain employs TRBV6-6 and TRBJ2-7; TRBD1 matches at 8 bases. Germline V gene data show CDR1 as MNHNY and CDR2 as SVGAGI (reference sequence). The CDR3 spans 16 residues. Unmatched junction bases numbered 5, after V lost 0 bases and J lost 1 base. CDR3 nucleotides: TGTGCCAGCAGTTACTCCCGGGACAGGATGTCCTACGAGCAGTACTTC. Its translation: CASSYSRDRMSYEQYF.

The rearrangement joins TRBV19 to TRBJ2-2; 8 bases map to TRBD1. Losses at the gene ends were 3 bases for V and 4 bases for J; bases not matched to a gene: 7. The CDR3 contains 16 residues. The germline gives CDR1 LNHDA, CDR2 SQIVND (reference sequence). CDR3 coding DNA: TGTGCCAGTAGTATCTCAGGGGGCGAGTTCACCGGGGAGCTGTTTTTT. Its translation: CASSISGGEFTGELFF.

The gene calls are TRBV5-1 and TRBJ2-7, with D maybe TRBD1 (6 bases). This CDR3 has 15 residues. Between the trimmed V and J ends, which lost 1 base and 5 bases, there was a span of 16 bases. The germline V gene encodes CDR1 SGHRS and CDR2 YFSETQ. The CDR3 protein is CASSLRAGAADEQYF. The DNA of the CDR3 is TGCGCCAGCAGCTTGAGGGCAGGGGCCGCGGACGAGCAGTACTTC. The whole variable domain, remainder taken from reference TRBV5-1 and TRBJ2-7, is KAGVTQTPRYLIKTRGQQVTLSCSPISGHRSVSWYQQTPGQGLQFLFEYFSETQRNKGNFPGRFSGRQFSNSRSEMNVSTLELGDSALYLCASSLRAGAADEQYFGPGTRLTVT.

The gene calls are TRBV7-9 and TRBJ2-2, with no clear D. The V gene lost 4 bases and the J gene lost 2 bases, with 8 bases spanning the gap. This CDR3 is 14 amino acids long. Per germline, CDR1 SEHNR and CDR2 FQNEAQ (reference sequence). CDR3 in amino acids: CASSSKPNTGELFF. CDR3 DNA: TGTGCCAGCAGCTCGAAACCTAACACCGGGGAGCTGTTTTTT.

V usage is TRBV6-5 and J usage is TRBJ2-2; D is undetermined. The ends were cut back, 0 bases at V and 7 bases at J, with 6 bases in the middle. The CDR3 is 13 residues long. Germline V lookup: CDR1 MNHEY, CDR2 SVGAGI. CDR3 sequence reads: CASSYSRFGELFF. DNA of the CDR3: TGTGCCAGCAGTTACTCTCGTTTCGGGGAGCTGTTTTTT.

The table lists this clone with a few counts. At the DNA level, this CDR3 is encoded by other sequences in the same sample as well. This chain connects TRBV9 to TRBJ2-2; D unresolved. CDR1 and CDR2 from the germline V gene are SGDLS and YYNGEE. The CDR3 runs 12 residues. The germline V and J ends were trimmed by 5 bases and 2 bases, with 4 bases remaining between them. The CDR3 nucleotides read TGTGCCAGCAGGGGTAACACCGGGGAGCTGTTTTTT. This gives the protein CASRGNTGELFF.

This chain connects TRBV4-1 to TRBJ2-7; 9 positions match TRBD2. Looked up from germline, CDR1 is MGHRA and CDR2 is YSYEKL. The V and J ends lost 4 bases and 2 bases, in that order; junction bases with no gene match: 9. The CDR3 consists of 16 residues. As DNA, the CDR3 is TGCGCCAGCAGCCCCGGCGGGGGGGCGGGGGCCTACGAGCAGTACTTC. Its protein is CASSPGGGAGAYEQYF.

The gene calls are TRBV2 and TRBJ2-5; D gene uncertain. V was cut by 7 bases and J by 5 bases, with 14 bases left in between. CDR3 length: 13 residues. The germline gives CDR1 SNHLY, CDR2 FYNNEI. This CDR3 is CASTAGPPETQYF. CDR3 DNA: TGTGCCAGCACTGCTGGACCCCCGGAGACCCAGTACTTC.

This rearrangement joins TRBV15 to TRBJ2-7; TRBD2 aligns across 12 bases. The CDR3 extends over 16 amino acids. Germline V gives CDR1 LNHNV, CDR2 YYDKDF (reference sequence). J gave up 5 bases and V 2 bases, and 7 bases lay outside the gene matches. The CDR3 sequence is CATSRIKTSGSNEQYF. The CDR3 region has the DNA TGTGCCACCAGCAGAATCAAGACTAGCGGGAGTAACGAGCAGTACTTC.

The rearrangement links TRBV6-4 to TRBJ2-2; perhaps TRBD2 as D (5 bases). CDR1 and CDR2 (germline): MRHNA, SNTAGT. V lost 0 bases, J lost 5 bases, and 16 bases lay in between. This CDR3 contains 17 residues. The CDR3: CASSDSNPGEWTGELFF. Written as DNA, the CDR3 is TGTGCCAGCAGTGACTCGAATCCCGGGGAGTGGACCGGGGAGCTGTTTTTT.

The CDR3 DNA reads as TGTGCCTGGAGTGTATGGCGGATCTCCTACGAGCAGTACTTC. Its translation is CAWSVWRISYEQYF. The rearrangement links TRBV30 to TRBJ2-7; D is unresolved. The CDR3 is 14 amino acids. V shed 0 bases and J shed 0 bases, with 9 bases lying between them. Germline V gene sequence: CDR1 GTSNPN, CDR2 SVGIG (reference sequence).

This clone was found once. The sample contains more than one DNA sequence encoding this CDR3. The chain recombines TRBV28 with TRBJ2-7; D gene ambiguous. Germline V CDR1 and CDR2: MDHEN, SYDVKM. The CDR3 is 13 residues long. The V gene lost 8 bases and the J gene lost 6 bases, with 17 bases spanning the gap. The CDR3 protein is CASRLGLVSEQYF. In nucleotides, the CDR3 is TGTGCCAGCCGATTGGGTTTGGTTTCCGAGCAGTACTTC.

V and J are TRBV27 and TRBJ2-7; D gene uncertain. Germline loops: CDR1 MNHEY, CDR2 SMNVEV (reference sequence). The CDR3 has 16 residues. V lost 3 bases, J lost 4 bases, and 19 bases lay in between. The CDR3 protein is CASSFSAGRILYEQYF. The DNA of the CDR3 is TGTGCCAGCAGTTTTTCAGCAGGACGGATCCTTTACGAGCAGTACTTC.

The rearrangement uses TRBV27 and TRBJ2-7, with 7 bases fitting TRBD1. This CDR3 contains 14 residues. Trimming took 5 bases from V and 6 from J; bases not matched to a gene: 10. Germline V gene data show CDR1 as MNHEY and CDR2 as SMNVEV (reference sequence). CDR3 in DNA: TGTGCCAGCAGTCCCCGACAGGGTGTAGGCGAGCAGTACTTC. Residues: CASSPRQGVGEQYF.